This TCR beta chain was captured in a study of blood T cell repertoires in COVID-19 (dated by TCRdb to the early 2020s). A note on the overall study: The collaborator samples originated in the United States, Italy and Spain and spanned the acute and convalescent phases of COVID-19. The prospective study material was composed of cDNA or gDNA derived from T cells, B-cell-depleted T cells, or PBMCs. The dataset comprised deeply sampled blood TCRbeta repertoires from subjects exposed to, actively infected with, or recovered from COVID-19. Where HLA class I and class II types were available, the types were taken from metadata supplied by the sample provider, not from assay-based typing. The repertoires were released in a freely available public database meant as a resource for research on the immune response to SARS-CoV-2. Samples came from the ongoing ImmuneRACE study (first 160 participants) plus 1,254 subjects from 6 global collaborators. Nearly every sample came with metadata listing a de-identified subject ID, COVID-19 status, age in years and sex. The paper's findings and limits, for the study overall: The quantity of clinical and demographic metadata differed by source and by participant and was supplied without curation.

As regards this clone: Which antigen it targets is not known. Within one base of it there is no much larger clone, and no base qualities were kept.

Collaborating institutions collected whole blood in K2EDTA tubes following their own protocols. For TCRbeta analysis, collaborators shipped samples as frozen whole blood, isolated PBMCs, or DNA extracted from either of those sample types. The immunoSEQ Assay, a bias-controlled multiplex PCR, was used to amplify TCRbeta CDR3 regions from genomic DNA. Concerning the study's data processing: Within the assay, amplification of reference gene primers was used to estimate how many nucleated cells each sample contained. To quantify the absolute abundance of each unique TCRbeta CDR3 rearrangement, sequence reads were collapsed and filtered. For each sample, productive Simpson clonality was calculated by taking the square root of Simpson's diversity index across productive rearrangements. In TCRdb, the immuneACCESS table is reduced to in-frame sequences with V and J assigned. These tables do not hold every clone; where another copy was compared, an unresolved V gene accounts for under half, and the others remain unexplained. Clone size and the V and J calls come from that table; the DNA yielded D and trimming. Present in this sample are about 100,000 clones, roughly 87% of which were seen just once. The ten largest clones add up to 7.4% of the sample.

Trimming takes 4 bases from V and 7 bases from J, and the germline ends sit 8 bases apart. The CDR3 runs 11 residues from the cysteine to the phenylalanine. Solely the CDR3 DNA is kept, with 33 bases framed from the first base. The origin of this receptor is a man aged 25 to 40 in a cohort sampled during active COVID-19. The material sequenced was peripheral blood. The chain is made from TRBV12-3 or TRBV12-4 and TRBJ2-7, and the D gene may be TRBD2, 5 bases matching. The nucleotides read TGTGCCAGCAGTTCCCGGGGAGAGCAGTACTTC. Translated, this gives CASSSRGEQYF.